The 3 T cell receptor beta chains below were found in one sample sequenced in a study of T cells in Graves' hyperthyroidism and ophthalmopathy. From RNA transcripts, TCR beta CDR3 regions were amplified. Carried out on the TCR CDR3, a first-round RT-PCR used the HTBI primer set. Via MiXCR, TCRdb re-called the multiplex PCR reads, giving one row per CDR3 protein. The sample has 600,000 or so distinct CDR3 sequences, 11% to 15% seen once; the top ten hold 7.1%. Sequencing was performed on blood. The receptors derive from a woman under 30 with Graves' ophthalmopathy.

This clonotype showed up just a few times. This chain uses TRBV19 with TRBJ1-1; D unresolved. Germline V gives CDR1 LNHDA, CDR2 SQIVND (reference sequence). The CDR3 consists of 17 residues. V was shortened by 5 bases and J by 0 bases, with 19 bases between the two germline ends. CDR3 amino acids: CASSSQPVVGMNTEAFF. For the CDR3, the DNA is TGTGCCAGTAGTTCACAGCCCGTAGTCGGGATGAACACTGAAGCTTTCTTT.

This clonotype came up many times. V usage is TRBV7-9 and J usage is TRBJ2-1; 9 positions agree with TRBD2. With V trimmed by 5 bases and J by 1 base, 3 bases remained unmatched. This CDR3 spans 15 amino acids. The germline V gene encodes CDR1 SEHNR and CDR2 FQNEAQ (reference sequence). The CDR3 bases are TGTGCCAGCAGCACGAGCGGGAGGTCCTACAATGAGCAGTTCTTC. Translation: CASSTSGRSYNEQFF. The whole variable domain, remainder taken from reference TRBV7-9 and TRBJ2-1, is DTGVSQNPRHKITKRGQNVTFRCDPISEHNRLYWYRQTLGQGPEFLTYFQNEAQLEKSRLLSDRFSAERPKGSFSTLEIQRTEQGDSAMYLCASSTSGRSYNEQFFGPGTRLTVL.

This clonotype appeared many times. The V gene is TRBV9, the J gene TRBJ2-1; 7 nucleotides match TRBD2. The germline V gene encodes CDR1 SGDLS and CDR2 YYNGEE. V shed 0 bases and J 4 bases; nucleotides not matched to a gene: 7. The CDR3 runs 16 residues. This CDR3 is CASSVAGSGEYNEQFF. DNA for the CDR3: TGTGCCAGCAGCGTAGCCGGCAGCGGGGAATACAATGAGCAGTTCTTC. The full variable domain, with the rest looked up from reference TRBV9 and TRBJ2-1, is DSGVTQTPKHLITATGQRVTLRCSPRSGDLSVYWYQQSLDQGLQFLIQYYNGEERAKGNILERFSAQQFPDLHSELNLSSLELGDSALYFCASSVAGSGEYNEQFFGPGTRLTVL.